Listed below are T cell receptor beta chains from one sample, sequenced in a study of Ad26.COV2.S vaccination and SARS-CoV-2 variants. Sequenced by immunoSEQ multiplex PCR; TCRdb stores in-frame clones only, minus some. This table holds 400,000 to 450,000 clones, about 92% found once. The source was peripheral blood, collected in a trial of Ad26.COV2.S vaccine versus placebo. These receptors were obtained from a person aged 18-65 years who received the Ad26.COV2.S COVID-19 vaccine or a placebo. Each CDR3 is given with its conserved first and last residue. Rows may omit the clone size; those that give it use once, few, many or a size class.

size: few; V: TRBV19; CDR3: CASSIEGNEQFF
size: -; V: TRBV2; CDR3: CASSKSLSGANVLTF
size: once; V: TRBV10-3; CDR3: CAISESRAGNEQYF
size: -; V: TRBV6-2/TRBV6-3; CDR3: CASSRGGTHLF
size: few; V: TRBV10-3; CDR3: CAISRQSDYGYTF
size: -; V: TRBV7-8; CDR3: CASSPPRTSGSYNEQFF
size: -; V: TRBV11-2; CDR3: CASSLVAGAKNIQYF
size: -; V: TRBV28; CDR3: CASSFPWKGQPQHF
size: -; V: TRBV6-5; CDR3: CASGQGERSPLHF
size: few; V: TRBV6-2/TRBV6-3; CDR3: CASSYGSGWPQHF
size: -; V: TRBV19; CDR3: CASSMGDRPNTEAFF
size: -; V: TRBV15; CDR3: CATSSLAWGGVYNEQFF